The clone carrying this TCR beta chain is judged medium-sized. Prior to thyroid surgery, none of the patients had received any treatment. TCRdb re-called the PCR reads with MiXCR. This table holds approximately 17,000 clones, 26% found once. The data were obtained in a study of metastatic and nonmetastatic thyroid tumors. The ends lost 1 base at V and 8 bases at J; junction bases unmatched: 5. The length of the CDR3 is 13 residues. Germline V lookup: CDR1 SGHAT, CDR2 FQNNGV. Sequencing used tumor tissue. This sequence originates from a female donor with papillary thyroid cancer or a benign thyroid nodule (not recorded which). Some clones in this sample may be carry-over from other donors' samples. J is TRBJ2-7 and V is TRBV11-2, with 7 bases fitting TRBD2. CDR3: CASSLAPGLKQYF. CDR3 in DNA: TGTGCCAGCAGCTTAGCCCCGGGACTAAAGCAGTACTTC. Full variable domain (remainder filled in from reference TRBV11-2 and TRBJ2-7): EAGVAQSPRYKIIEKRQSVAFWCNPISGHATLYWYQQILGQGPKLLIQFQNNGVVDDSQLPKDRFSAERLKGVDSTLKIQPAKLEDSAVYLCASSLAPGLKQYFGPGTRLTVT.